What follows is one T cell receptor beta chain and its context. Different DNA sequences within this sample yield the same CDR3. Extracted RNA was reverse transcribed into cDNA, the sequencing template. Measured with immunoSEQ multiplex PCR; TCRdb has only the in-frame clones, and not every one. This table has about 140,000 clones, about 51% appearing once. These data originate in a study of CD8+ T cells in alopecia areata. The CDR3 is 11 residues long. V was pared by 0 bases and J by 4 bases, with 1 base between. Per germline, CDR1 SQVTM and CDR2 ANQGSEA. The source material was CD4+ T cells sorted from blood, sampled at week 0. The TCR was taken from a human donor with alopecia areata. The chain uses TRBV29-1 and TRBJ2-1; D gene unclear. This CDR3 reads CSVEEYNEQFF. The CDR3 DNA reads as TGCAGCGTTGAAGAGTACAATGAGCAGTTCTTC.